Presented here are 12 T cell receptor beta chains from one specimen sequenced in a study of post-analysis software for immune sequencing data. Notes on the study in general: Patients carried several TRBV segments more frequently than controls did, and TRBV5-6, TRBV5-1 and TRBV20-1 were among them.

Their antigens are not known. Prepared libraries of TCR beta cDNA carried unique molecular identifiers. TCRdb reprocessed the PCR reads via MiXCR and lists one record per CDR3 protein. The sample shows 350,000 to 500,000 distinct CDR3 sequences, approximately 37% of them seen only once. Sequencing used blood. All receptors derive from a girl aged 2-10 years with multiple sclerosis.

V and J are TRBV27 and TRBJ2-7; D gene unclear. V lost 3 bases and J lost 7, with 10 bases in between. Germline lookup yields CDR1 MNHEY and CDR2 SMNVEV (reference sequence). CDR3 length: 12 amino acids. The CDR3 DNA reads TGTGCCAGCAGTTTCTCCTACGGGGAGCAGTACTTC. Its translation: CASSFSYGEQYF.

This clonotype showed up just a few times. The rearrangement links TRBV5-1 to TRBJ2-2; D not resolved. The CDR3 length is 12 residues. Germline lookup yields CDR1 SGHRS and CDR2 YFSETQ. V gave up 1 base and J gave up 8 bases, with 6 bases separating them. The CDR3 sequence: CASSLNKGELFF. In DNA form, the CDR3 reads TGCGCCAGCAGCTTGAATAAAGGGGAGCTGTTTTTT.

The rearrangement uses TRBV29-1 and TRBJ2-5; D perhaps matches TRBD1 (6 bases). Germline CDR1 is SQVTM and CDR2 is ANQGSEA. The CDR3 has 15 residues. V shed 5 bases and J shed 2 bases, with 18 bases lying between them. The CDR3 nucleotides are TGCAGCGTTACCGGCCCAAGGGGGTGGCAAGAGACCCAGTACTTC. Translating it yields CSVTGPRGWQETQYF.

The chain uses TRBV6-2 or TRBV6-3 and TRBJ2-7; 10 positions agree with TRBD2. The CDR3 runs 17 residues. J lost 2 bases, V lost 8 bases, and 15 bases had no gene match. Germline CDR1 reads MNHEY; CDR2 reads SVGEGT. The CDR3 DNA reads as TGTGCCAGCCATCCAGTCCTCGGACTAGCGGTAACCTACGAGCAGTACTTC. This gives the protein CASHPVLGLAVTYEQYF.

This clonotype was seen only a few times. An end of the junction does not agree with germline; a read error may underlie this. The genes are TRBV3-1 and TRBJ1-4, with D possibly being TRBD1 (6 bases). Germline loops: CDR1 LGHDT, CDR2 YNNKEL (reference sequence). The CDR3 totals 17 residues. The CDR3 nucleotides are TGTGCCAGCAGCCAATCAGGGGCTGTTGCAACTAATGAAAAACGGTTTTTT. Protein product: CASSQSGAVATNEKRFF.

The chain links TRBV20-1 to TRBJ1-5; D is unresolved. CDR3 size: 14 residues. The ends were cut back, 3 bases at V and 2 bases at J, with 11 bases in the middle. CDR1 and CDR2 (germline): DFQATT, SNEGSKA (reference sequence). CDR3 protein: CSASGDNGNQPQHF. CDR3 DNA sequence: TGCAGTGCTAGCGGGGATAATGGCAATCAGCCCCAGCATTTT.

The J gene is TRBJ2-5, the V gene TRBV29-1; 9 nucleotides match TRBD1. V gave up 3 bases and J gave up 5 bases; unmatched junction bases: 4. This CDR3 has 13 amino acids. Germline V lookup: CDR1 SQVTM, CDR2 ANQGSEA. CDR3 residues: CSVEGQGLETQYF. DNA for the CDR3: TGCAGCGTTGAGGGACAGGGCTTGGAGACCCAGTACTTC.

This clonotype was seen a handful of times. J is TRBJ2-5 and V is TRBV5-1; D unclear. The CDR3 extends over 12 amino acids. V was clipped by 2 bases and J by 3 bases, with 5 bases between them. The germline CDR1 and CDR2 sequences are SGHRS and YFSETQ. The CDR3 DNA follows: TGCGCCAGCAGCTTACTGGAAGAGACCCAGTACTTC. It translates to CASSLLEETQYF.

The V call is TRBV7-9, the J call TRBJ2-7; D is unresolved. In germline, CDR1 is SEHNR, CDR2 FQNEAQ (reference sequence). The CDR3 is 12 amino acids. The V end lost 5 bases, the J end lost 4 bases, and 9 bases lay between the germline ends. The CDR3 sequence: CASSLYMYEQYF. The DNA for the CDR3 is TGTGCCAGCAGCCTTTACATGTACGAGCAGTACTTC. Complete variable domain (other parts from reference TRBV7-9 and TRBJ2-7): DTGVSQNPRHKITKRGQNVTFRCDPISEHNRLYWYRQTLGQGPEFLTYFQNEAQLEKSRLLSDRFSAERPKGSFSTLEIQRTEQGDSAMYLCASSLYMYEQYFGPGTRLTVT.

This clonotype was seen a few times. CDR3 bases: TGCAGTGTCGGGGCAACGGGGGGCCCCTACAATGAGCAGTTCTTC. Translated: CSVGATGGPYNEQFF. The V gene is TRBV20-1, the J gene TRBJ2-1; possibly TRBD2 for D (7 bases). Germline V gene lookup returns CDR1 DFQATT and CDR2 SNEGSKA (reference sequence). V was shortened by 7 bases and J by 2 bases, with 18 bases between the two germline ends. This CDR3 is built from 15 residues.

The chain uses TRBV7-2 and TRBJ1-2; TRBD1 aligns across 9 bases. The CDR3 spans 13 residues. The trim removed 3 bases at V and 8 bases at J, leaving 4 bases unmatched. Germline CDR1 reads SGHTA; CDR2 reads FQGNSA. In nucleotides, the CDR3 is TGTGCCAGCAGCTTCCCGGACAGGGGAGGCTACACCTTC. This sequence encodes CASSFPDRGGYTF.

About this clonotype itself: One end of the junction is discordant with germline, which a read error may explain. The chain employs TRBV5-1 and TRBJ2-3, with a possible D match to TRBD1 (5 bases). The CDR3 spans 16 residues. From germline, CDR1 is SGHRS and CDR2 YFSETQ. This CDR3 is CASSGLGAVNTGTQYF. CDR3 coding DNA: TGCGCCAGCAGCGGCCTTGGGGCAGTGAACACAGGTACGCAGTATTTT.